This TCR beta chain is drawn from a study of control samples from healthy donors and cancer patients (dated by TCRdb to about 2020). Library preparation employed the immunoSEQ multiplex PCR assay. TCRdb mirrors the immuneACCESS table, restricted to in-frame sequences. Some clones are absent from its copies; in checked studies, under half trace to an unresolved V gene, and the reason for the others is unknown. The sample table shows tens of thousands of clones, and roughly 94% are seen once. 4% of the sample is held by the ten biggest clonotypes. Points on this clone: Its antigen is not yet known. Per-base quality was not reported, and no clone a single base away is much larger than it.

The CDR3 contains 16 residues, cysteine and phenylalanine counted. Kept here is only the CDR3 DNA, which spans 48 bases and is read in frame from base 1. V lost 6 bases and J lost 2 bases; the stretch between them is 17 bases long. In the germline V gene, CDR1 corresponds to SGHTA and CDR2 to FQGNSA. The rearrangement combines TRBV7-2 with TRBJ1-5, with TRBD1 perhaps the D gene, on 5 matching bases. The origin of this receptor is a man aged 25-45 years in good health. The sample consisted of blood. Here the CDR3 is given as CASSPPGQGGNQPQHF. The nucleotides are TGTGCCAGCAGTCCTCCGGGGCAGGGAGGCAATCAGCCCCAGCATTTT.